This TCR beta chain appears in the sequencing data of a study of regulatory T cells in long-lasting Graves disease. Study results and caveats: The study found TRBV28, TRBJ1-2 and TRBJ2-5 favored in persistent disease.

The time point denotes: newly diagnosed GD, antithyroid drugs for less than 3 months. The TCR library was made from RNA extracted from PBMCs. According to the study, TCR beta libraries were built with iRepertoire HTBI primers and CDR3-region Arm-PCR. TCRdb called the multiplex PCR reads again in MiXCR, with one record for every CDR3 protein. The sample records more than 350,000 distinct CDR3 sequences, about 15% being singletons. V lost 3 bases to trimming and J lost 0 bases, with 9 bases between them. Per germline, CDR1 KGHSH and CDR2 LQKENI. The CDR3 has 14 residues. Details on this clonotype: No antigen is known for it.

Another study also made use of these data, one on T cells in Graves' hyperthyroidism and ophthalmopathy.

The material sequenced was peripheral blood mononuclear cells (PBMCs), taken at new diagnosis, from a patient treated with antithyroid drugs. The receptor was isolated from a woman in her thirties with Graves disease. V is TRBV18 and J is TRBJ2-7; D is ambiguous. The CDR3 reads CASSPARSSYEQYF. The DNA for the CDR3 is TGTGCCAGCTCACCCGCCAGAAGCTCCTACGAGCAGTACTTC.